This T cell receptor (beta chain) was recorded in a study of cytomegalovirus exposure and HLA in healthy donors. Study-level findings and limits: Diagnosis of cytomegalovirus status made by the classifier reportedly showed high specificity and sensitivity.

Clones were sequenced by immunoSEQ multiplex PCR, and TCRdb holds only the in-frame ones, with some missing. Among some 200,000 clones listed, around 84% were seen once. Regarding this clone: What it binds is unknown.

Germline V gene sequence: CDR1 SGHRS, CDR2 YFSETQ. V was clipped by 1 base and J by 5 bases, with 10 bases between them. The CDR3 is made up of 14 amino acids. This receptor was obtained from a woman aged 25 to 39 in good health and CMV-seropositive. The sequenced sample consisted of PBMCs. V and J are TRBV5-1 and TRBJ2-1; unclear D gene. The CDR3 spells CASSLTSPNNEQFF. The CDR3 nucleotides read TGCGCCAGCAGCTTGACTTCCCCCAACAATGAGCAGTTCTTC.